This TCR beta chain was captured by sequencing in a study of blood T cell repertoires in COVID-19. Overall study: Specimens from acute and convalescent COVID-19 originated in the United States, Italy and Spain.

Per the original data handling: Quantification of nucleated cells was approximated via reference gene primer amplification. The method was immunoSEQ multiplex PCR; TCRdb's version includes in-frame clones alone and lacks a portion of them. The V and J calls and clone size are taken from that table; D and trimming were inferred from the DNA. This sample yields about 210,000 clones, of which 88% are seen a single time; 2% to 2.5% belongs to the top ten. Cohort allocation depended upon clinical history that participants reported. V was pared by 1 base and J by 3 bases, with 9 bases between. The CDR3 covers 15 residues. From germline, CDR1 is KGHSH and CDR2 LQKENI.

Specimen: PBMCs or T cells enriched from blood (not recorded which). This TCR came from a woman aged 40 to 55 with acute COVID-19. The rearrangement links TRBV18 to TRBJ2-2; D call uncertain. As DNA, the CDR3 is TGTGCCAGCTCACCACGATCGGGTTACACCGGGGAGCTGTTTTTT. Its protein product is CASSPRSGYTGELFF.